This T cell receptor beta chain was found in a study of T cell changes during pregnancy in multiple sclerosis. Data came from immunoSEQ multiplex PCR; TCRdb stores just in-frame clones and leaves some out. The sample consists of around 88,000 clones, approximately 92% of them appearing once. V gave up 5 bases and J gave up 0 bases, with 16 bases separating them. The length of the CDR3 is 16 residues. The germline CDR1 and CDR2 sequences are SEHNR and FQNEAQ (reference sequence). The sample here was peripheral blood, taken in the first trimester of pregnancy. The sequence derives from a female donor with multiple sclerosis, enrolled in a pregnancy study. The rearrangement joins TRBV7-9 to TRBJ1-1; a possible D gene is TRBD1 (6 bases). The chain's CDR3 is CASSHPGHQLNTEAFF. CDR3 in DNA: TGTGCCAGCAGCCACCCGGGACACCAATTGAACACTGAAGCTTTCTTT.